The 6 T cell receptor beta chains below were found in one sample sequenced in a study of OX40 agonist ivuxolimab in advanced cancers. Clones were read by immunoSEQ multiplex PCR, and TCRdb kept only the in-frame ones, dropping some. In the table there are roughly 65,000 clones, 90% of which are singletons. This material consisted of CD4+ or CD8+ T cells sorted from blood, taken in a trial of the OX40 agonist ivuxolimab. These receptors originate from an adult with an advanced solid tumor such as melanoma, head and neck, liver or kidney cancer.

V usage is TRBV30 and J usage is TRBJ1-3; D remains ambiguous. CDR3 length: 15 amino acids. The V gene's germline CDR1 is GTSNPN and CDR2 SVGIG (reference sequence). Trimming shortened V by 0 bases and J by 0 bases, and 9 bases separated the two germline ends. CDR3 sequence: CAWSVLRNSGNTIYF. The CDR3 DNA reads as TGTGCCTGGAGTGTACTCAGAAACTCTGGAAACACCATATATTTT.

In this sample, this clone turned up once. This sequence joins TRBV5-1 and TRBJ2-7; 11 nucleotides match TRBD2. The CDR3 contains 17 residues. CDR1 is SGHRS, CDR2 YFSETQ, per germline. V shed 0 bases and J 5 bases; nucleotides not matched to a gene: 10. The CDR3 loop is CASSLAPLLAGADEQYF. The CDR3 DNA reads TGCGCCAGCAGCTTGGCCCCTTTACTAGCGGGAGCGGACGAGCAGTACTTC. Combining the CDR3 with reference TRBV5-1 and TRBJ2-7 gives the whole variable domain KAGVTQTPRYLIKTRGQQVTLSCSPISGHRSVSWYQQTPGQGLQFLFEYFSETQRNKGNFPGRFSGRQFSNSRSEMNVSTLELGDSALYLCASSLAPLLAGADEQYFGPGTRLTVT.

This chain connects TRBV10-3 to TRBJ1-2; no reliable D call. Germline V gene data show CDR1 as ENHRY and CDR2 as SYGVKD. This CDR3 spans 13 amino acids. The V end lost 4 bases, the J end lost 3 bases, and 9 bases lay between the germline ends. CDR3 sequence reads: CAISVGRDYGYTF. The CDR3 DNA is TGTGCCATCAGTGTAGGAAGAGACTATGGCTACACCTTC.

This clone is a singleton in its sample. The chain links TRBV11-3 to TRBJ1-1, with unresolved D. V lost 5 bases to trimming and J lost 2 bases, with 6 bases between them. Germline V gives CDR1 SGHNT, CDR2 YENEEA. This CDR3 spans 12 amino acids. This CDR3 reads CASSPTNTEAFF. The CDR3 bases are TGTGCCAGCAGCCCTACAAACACTGAAGCTTTCTTT.

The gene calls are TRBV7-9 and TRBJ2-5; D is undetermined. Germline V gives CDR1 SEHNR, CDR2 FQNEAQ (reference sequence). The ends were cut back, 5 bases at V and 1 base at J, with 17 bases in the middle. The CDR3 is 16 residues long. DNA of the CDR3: TGTGCCAGCAGCCTGGGCGGTTCGGTGGCCCAAGAGACCCAGTACTTC. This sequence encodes CASSLGGSVAQETQYF.

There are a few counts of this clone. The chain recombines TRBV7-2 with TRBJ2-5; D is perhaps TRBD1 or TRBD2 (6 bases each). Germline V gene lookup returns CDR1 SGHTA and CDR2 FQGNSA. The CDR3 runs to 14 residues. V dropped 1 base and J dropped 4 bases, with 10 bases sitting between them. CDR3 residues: CASSLEGGGETQYF. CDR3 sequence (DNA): TGTGCCAGCAGCTTAGAAGGGGGAGGAGAGACCCAGTACTTC.